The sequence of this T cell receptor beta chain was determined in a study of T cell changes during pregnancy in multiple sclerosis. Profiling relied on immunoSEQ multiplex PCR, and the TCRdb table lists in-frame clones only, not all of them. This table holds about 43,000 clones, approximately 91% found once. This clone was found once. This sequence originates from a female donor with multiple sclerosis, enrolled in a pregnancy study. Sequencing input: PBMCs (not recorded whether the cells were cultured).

CDR3 in amino acids: CASSGQDSLNQPQHF. CDR3 bases: TGTGCCAGCTCAGGACAGGATAGCCTCAATCAGCCCCAGCATTTT. This chain joins TRBV18 and TRBJ1-5; 7 bases line up with TRBD1. CDR1 and CDR2 from the germline V gene are KGHSH and LQKENI. Trimming cost V 5 bases and J 3 bases; bases outside gene matches: 7. There are 15 residues in the CDR3.